Sequencing of this TCR beta chain was carried out in a study of long-term antiretroviral therapy in people with HIV. Comments on this clone: The antigen is undetermined.

The CDR3 loop spans 13 amino acids. Germline loops: CDR1 ENHRY, CDR2 SYGVKD. J was trimmed by 5 bases and V by 9 bases; bases with no gene match: 6. Survey level was the resolution at which the v3.0 immunoSEQ assay ran. Sequenced by immunoSEQ multiplex PCR; TCRdb stores in-frame clones only, minus some. The profile covers over 15,000 clones, with about 88% appearing a single time and around 5.3% taken by the ten largest. Study findings and constraints: At every time point, clones expanded before ART dominated the repertoire. In samples taken after ART, diversity increased but remained below transplant donor control levels. Older ART regimens were possibly in use when the blood was collected between about 2004 and 2018.

Without exception, participants with HIV were treated in the United States. V is TRBV10-3 and J is TRBJ2-2, with 7 bases fitting TRBD2. The receptor was isolated from a woman aged 40 to 55 with HIV. The specimen comprised unsorted PBMCs, sampled 0.5 years after starting antiretroviral therapy. The CDR3 DNA is TGTGCCATAAGGACTAGTCAGACCGGGGAGCTGTTTTTT. Translating gives CAIRTSQTGELFF.